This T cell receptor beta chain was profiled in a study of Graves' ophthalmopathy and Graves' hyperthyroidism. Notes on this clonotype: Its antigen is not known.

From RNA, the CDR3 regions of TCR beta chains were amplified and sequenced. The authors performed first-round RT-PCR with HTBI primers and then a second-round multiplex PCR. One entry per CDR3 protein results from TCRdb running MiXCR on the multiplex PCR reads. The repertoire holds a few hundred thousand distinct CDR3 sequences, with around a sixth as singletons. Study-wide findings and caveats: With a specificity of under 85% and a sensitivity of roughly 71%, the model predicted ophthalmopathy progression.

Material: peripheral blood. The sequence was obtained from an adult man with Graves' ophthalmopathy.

CDR3 protein: CASSSSTSGRYQETQYF. For the CDR3, the DNA is TGTGCCAGCAGCTCCTCCACTAGCGGGAGGTACCAAGAGACCCAGTACTTC. The chain links TRBV28 to TRBJ2-5; TRBD2 matches at 12 bases. CDR3 length: 17 residues. The germline CDR1 and CDR2 sequences are MDHEN and SYDVKM. The trim removed 6 bases at V and 0 bases at J, leaving 8 bases unmatched.